This TCR beta chain is drawn from a study of cytomegalovirus exposure and HLA in healthy donors. Findings and limits, study-wide: TCR beta chain V- and J-gene trimming was linked, in a later analysis, to a missense variant in DCLRE1C.

The PCR was carried out with 60 Vbeta primers and 13 Jbeta primers. How the authors handled the data: Around 9.9 million shared chains were among the approximately 76 million unique TCR beta chains that a later analysis counted. Profiling relied on immunoSEQ multiplex PCR, and the TCRdb table lists in-frame clones only, not all of them. D and trimming were read from the DNA, whereas the V and J calls and clone size are those reported in that table. Among more than 150,000 clones listed, about 75% were seen once. Worth noting for this clone: Its matching antigen is unknown.

Trimming left V 7 bases short and J 4 bases short, with 10 bases between. CDR1 is MNHEY, CDR2 SVGAGI, per germline. The CDR3 extends over 12 amino acids. The sequenced material came from PBMCs. The TCR originated in a man aged 50 to 59 in good health and CMV-seropositive. This sequence joins TRBV6-5 and TRBJ2-5; no clear D. The CDR3 region is CASTTSGETQYF. DNA for the CDR3: TGTGCCAGCACCACCTCGGGAGAGACCCAGTACTTC.